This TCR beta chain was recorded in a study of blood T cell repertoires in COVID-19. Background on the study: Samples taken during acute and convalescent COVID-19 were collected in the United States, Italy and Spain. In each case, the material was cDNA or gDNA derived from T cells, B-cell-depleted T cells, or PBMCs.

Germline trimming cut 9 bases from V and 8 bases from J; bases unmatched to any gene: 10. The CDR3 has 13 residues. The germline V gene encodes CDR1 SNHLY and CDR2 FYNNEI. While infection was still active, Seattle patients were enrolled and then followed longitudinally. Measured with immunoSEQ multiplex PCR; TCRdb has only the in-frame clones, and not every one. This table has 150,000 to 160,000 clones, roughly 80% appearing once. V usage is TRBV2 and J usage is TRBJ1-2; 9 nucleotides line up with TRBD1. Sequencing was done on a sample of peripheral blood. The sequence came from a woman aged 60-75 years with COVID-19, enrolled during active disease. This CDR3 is CARTPGQGWGYTF. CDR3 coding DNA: TGTGCCAGGACACCGGGACAGGGCTGGGGCTACACCTTC. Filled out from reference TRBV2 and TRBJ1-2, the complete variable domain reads EPEVTQTPSHQVTQMGQEVILRCVPISNHLYFYWYRQILGQKVEFLVSFYNNEISEKSEIFDDQFSVERPDGSNFTLKIRSTKLEDSAMYFCARTPGQGWGYTFGSGTRLTVV.